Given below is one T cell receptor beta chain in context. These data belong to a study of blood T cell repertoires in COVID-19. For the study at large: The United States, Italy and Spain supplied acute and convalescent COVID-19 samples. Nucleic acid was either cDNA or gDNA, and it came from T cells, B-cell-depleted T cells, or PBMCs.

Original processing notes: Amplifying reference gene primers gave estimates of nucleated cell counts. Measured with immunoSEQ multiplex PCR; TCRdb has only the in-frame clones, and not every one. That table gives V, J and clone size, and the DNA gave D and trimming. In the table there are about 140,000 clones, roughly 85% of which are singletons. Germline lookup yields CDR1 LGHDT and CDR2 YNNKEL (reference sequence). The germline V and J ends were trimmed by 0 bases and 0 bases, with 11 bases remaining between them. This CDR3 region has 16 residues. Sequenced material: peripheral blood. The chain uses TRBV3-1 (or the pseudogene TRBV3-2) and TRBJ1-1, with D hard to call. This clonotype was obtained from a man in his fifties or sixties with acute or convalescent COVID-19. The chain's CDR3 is CASSQEGRLMNTEAFF. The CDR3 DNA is TGTGCCAGCAGCCAAGAAGGGAGGCTTATGAACACTGAAGCTTTCTTT.